Detailed here is one T cell receptor beta chain. Its target is not known. This sample is part of a study of cytomegalovirus exposure and HLA in healthy donors. Whole-study context: In a previous analysis, 100 million to 140 million unique TCR beta sequences were found from 170 million or so T cells.

Study conclusions and caveats: Reportedly, TCR beta sequences accurately predicted HLA-A and HLA-B alleles in most subjects.

60 Vbeta and 13 Jbeta primers were used in PCR. Sequencing used immunoSEQ multiplex PCR; TCRdb keeps in-frame clones, though not all of them. The sample lists about 140,000 clones; approximately 67% were seen once. Trimming cost V 6 bases and J 8 bases; bases outside gene matches: 21. CDR3 length: 18 residues. CDR1 is SGHVS, CDR2 FQNEAQ, per germline. This receptor was obtained from a woman aged 60 to 75 in good health and CMV-seronegative. Sequenced sample: PBMCs. This sequence joins TRBV7-8 and TRBJ2-1; TRBD2 aligns across 8 bases. The CDR3 sequence is CASSLLAVRGSNRDEQFF. The DNA of the CDR3 is TGTGCCAGCAGTCTACTAGCGGTTCGAGGGAGTAATCGGGATGAGCAGTTCTTC.